The next 4 T cell receptor beta chains were all read from a single sample in a study of follicular helper T cells after annual influenza vaccination. TCRdb's table, derived via immunoSEQ multiplex PCR, lists solely in-frame clones and lacks some. The data show about 13,000 clones, with about 73% seen just once and less than 0.55% held by the top ten. Time point in this sample: 2014-2015 season, pre-vaccination. The sequenced sample was CXCR5- memory CD4+ T cells sorted from blood, obtained on the day of influenza vaccination. The receptors come from an adult who received the influenza vaccine.

This chain joins TRBV6-1 and TRBJ1-4; 9 nucleotides align to TRBD1. The trim removed 5 bases at V and 8 bases at J, leaving 9 bases unmatched. The V gene's germline CDR1 is MNHNS and CDR2 SASEGT. The CDR3 runs to 15 residues. CDR3 region: CASSSDRGFYEKLFF. CDR3 nucleotide sequence: TGTGCCAGCAGTTCTGACAGGGGGTTCTACGAAAAACTGTTTTTT.

The chain uses TRBV6-5 and TRBJ2-3; 8 positions agree with TRBD2. V shed 6 bases and J 2 bases; nucleotides not matched to a gene: 4. The CDR3 is 14 amino acids. Per germline, CDR1 MNHEY and CDR2 SVGAGI. Here the CDR3 DNA reads TGTGCCAGCAGGAGCGGGGGCTTCACAGATACGCAGTATTTT. It codes for CASRSGGFTDTQYF.

The rearrangement uses TRBV10-3 and TRBJ1-5; D possibly corresponds to TRBD1 (6 bases). This CDR3 is 14 amino acids long. The germline CDR1 and CDR2 sequences are ENHRY and SYGVKD. V gave up 6 bases and J gave up 4 bases, with 13 bases separating them. The DNA for the CDR3 is TGTGCCATCAGACAGGGTTTTGAGAATCAGCCCCAGCATTTT. This encodes CAIRQGFENQPQHF.

The chain uses TRBV5-1 and TRBJ1-4; 9 bases agree with TRBD1. V was pared by 4 bases and J by 5 bases, with 6 bases of the junction left unmatched. CDR3 length equals 15 residues. The germline V gene encodes CDR1 SGHRS and CDR2 YFSETQ. The CDR3 sequence: CASSLRTGVNEKLFF. The DNA of the CDR3 is TGCGCCAGCAGCCTACGGACAGGGGTAAATGAAAAACTGTTTTTT.